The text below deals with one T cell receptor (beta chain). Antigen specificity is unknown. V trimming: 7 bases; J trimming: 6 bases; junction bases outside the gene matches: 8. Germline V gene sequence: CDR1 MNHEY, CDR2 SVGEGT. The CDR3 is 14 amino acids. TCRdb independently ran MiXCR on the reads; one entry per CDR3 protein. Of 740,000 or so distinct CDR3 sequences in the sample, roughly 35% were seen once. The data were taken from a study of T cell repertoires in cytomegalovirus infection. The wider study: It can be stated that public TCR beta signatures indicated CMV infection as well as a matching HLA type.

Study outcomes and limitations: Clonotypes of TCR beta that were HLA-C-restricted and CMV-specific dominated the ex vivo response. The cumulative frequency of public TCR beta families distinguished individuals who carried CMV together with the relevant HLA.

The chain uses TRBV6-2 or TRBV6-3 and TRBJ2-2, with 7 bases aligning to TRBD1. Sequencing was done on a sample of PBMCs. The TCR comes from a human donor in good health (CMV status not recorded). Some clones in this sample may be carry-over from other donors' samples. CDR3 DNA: TGTGCCAGCACTCGGGACAGAATTCCCGGGGAGCTGTTTTTT. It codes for CASTRDRIPGELFF.